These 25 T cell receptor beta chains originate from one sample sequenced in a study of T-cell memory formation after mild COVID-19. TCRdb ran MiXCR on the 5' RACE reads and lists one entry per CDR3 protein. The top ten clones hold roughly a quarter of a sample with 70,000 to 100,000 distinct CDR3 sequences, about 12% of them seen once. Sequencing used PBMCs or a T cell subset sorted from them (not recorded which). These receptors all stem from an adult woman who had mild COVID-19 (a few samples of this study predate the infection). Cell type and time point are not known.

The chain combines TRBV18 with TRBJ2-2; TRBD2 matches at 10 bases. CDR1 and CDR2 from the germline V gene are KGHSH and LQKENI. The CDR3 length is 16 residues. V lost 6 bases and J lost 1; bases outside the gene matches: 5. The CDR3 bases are TGTGCCAGCTCCCGTGCTAGCGGGGGGAACACCGGGGAGCTGTTTTTT. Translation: CASSRASGGNTGELFF.

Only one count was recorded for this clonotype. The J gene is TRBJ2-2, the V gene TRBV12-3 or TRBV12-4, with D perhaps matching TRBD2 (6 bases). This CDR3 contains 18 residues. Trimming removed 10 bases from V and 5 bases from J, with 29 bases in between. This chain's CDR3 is CAIPSDPLNSGGTGELFF. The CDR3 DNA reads TGTGCCATCCCCTCGGACCCCCTCAATAGCGGAGGTACCGGGGAGCTGTTTTTT.

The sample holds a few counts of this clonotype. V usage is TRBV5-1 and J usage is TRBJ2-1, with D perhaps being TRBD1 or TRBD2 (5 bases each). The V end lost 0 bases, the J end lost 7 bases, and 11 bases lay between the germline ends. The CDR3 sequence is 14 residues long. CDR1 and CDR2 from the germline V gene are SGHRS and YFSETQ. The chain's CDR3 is CASSLGGTGNEQFF. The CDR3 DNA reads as TGCGCCAGCAGCTTGGGGGGGACGGGAAATGAGCAGTTCTTC.

CDR3 sequence: CATSRGVGYYEQYF. The CDR3 nucleotides read TGTGCCACCAGCAGAGGGGTGGGATACTACGAGCAGTACTTC. The genes are TRBV15 and TRBJ2-7, with D uncertain. CDR3 length: 14 residues. The germline CDR1 and CDR2 sequences are LNHNV and YYDKDF (reference sequence). Between the trimmed V and J ends, which lost 1 base and 3 bases, there was a span of 10 bases. Using reference TRBV15 and TRBJ2-7 for the parts outside the CDR3, the full variable domain is DAMVIQNPRYQVTQFGKPVTLSCSQTLNHNVMYWYQQKSSQAPKLLFHYYDKDFNNEADTPDNFQSRRPNTSFCFLDIRSPGLGDTAMYLCATSRGVGYYEQYFGPGTRLTVT.

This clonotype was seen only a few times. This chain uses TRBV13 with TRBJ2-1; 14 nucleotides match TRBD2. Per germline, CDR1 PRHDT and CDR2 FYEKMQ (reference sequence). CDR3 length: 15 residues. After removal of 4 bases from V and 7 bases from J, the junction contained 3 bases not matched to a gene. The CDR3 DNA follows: TGTGCCAGCAGCTCACGGACTAGCGGGAGGAATGAGCAGTTCTTC. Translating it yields CASSSRTSGRNEQFF. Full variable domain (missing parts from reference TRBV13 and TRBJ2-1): AAGVIQSPRHLIKEKRETATLKCYPIPRHDTVYWYQQGPGQDPQFLISFYEKMQSDKGSIPDRFSAQQFSDYHSELNMSSLELGDSALYFCASSSRTSGRNEQFFGPGTRLTVL.

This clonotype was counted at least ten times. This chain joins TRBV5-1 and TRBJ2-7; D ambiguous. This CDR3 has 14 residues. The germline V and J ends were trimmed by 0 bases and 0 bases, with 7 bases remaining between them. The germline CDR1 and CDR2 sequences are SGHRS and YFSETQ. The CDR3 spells CASSLDGYSYEQYF. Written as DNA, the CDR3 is TGCGCCAGCAGCTTGGACGGATACTCCTACGAGCAGTACTTC.

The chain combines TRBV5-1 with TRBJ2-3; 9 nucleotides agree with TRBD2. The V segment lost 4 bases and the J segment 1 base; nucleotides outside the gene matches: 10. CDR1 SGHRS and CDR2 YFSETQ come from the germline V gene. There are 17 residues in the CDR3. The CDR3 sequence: CASSLTGAGGGTDTQYF. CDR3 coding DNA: TGCGCCAGCAGCCTCACGGGAGCGGGGGGCGGCACAGATACGCAGTATTTT.

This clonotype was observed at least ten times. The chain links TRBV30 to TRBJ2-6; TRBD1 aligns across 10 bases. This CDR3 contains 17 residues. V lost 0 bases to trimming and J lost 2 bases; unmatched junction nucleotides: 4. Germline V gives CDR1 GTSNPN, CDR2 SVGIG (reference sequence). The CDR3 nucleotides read TGTGCCTGGAGTGTAGAGACAGGGGGCACTGGGGCCAACGTCCTGACTTTC. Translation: CAWSVETGGTGANVLTF.

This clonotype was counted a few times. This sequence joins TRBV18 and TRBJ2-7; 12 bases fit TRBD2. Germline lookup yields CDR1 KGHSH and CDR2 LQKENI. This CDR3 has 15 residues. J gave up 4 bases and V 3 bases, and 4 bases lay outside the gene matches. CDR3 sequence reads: CASSPEGLAGYEQYF. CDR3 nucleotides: TGTGCCAGCTCACCGGAAGGACTAGCGGGATACGAGCAGTACTTC. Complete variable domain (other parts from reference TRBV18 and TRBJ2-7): NAGVMQNPRHLVRRRGQEARLRCSPMKGHSHVYWYRQLPEEGLKFMVYLQKENIIDESGMPKERFSAEFPKEGPSILRIQQVVRGDSAAYFCASSPEGLAGYEQYFGPGTRLTVT.

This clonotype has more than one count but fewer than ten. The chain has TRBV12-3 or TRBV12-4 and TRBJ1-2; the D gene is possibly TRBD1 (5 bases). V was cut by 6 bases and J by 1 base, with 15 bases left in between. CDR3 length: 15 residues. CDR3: CASSQHGDLNYGYTF. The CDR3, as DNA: TGTGCCAGCAGCCAGCACGGGGACCTTAACTATGGCTACACCTTC.

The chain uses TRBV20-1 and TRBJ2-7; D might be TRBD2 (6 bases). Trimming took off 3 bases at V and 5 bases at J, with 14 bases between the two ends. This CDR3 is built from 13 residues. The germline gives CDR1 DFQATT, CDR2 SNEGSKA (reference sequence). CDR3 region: CSARRRAGNEQYF. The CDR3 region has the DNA TGCAGTGCTAGGCGGAGGGCTGGAAACGAGCAGTACTTC.

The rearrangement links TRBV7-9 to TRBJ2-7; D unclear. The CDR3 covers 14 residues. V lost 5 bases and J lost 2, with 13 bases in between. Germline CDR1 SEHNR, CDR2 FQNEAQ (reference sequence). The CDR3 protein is CASSPESAAYEQYF. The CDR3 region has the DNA TGTGCCAGCAGCCCCGAAAGTGCGGCCTACGAGCAGTACTTC.

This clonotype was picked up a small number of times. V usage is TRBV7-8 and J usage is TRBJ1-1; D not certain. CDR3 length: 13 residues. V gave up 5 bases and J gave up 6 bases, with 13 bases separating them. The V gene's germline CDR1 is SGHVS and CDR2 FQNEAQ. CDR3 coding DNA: TGTGCCAGCAGCCCCAGTATTGTCTCTGAAGCTTTCTTT. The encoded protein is CASSPSIVSEAFF.

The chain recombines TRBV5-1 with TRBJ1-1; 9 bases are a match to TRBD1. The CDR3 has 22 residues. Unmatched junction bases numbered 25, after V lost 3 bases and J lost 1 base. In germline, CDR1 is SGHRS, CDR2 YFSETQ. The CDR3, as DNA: TGCGCCAGCAGCTACTTGGGACTAATCGCCTCTACAGGGGGCGTGAAGAACACTGAAGCTTTCTTT. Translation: CASSYLGLIASTGGVKNTEAFF.

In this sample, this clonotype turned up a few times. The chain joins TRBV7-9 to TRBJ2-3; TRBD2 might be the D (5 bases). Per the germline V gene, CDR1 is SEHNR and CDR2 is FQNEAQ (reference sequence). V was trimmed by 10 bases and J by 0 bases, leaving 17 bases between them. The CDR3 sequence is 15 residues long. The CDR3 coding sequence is TGTGCCATCACACCGCTAGCAGACAGCACAGATACGCAGTATTTT. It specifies CAITPLADSTDTQYF.

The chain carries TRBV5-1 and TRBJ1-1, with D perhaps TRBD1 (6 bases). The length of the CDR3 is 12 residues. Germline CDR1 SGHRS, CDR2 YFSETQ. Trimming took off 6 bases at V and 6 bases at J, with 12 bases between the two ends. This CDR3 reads CASTGDTSEAFF. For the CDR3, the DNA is TGCGCCAGCACCGGGGACACCTCTGAAGCTTTCTTT.

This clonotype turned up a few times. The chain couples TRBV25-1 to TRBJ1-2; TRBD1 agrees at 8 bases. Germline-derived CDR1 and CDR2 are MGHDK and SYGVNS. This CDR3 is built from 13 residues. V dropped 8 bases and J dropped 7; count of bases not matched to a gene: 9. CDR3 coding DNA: TGTGCCAGCGGAAATCAGGGGGCCGGTGGCTACACCTTC. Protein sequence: CASGNQGAGGYTF.

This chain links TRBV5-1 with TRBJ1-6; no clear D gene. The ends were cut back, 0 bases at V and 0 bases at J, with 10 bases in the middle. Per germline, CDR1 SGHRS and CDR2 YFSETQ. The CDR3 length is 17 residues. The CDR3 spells CASSLEGLSSYNSPLHF. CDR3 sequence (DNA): TGCGCCAGCAGCTTGGAAGGGCTCAGCTCCTATAATTCACCCCTCCACTTT.

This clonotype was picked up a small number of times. This CDR3 reads CASSLGPYRREETQYF. The CDR3 DNA is TGTGCCAGCAGCTTAGGGCCCTATCGACGTGAAGAGACCCAGTACTTC. The V gene is TRBV7-2, the J gene TRBJ2-5; D gene uncertain. V shed 1 base and J shed 3 bases, with 15 bases lying between them. This CDR3 is 16 amino acids long. Germline V gene data show CDR1 as SGHTA and CDR2 as FQGNSA.

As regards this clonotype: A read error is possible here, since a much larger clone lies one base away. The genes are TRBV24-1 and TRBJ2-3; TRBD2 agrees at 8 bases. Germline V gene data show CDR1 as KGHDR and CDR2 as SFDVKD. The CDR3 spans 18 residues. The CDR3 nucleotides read TGTGTCACCAGTGACCCCGAGCGGGGGCCCGCCTTCACAGATACGCAGTATTTT. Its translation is CVTSDPERGPAFTDTQYF.

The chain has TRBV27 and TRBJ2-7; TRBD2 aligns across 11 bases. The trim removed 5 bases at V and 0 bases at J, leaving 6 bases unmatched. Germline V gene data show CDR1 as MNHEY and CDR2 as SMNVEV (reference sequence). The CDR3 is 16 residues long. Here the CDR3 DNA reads TGTGCCAGCAGTCTAGTAGCGGGAGGGACCTCCTACGAGCAGTACTTC. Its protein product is CASSLVAGGTSYEQYF.

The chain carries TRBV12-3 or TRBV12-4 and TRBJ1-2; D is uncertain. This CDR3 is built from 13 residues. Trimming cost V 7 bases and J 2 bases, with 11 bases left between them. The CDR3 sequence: CASTSTHNYGYTF. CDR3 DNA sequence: TGTGCCAGCACCTCGACTCACAACTATGGCTACACCTTC.

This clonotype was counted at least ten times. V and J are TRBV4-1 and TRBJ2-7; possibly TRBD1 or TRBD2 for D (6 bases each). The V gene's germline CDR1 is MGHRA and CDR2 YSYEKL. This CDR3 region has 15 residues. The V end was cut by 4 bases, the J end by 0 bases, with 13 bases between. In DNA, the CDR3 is TGCGCCAGCAGCCCCCTACGGGGGCCCTCCTACGAGCAGTACTTC. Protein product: CASSPLRGPSYEQYF.

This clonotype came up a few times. CDR3 amino acids: CASSLSGGANTEAFF. Written as DNA, the CDR3 is TGTGCCAGCAGTTTATCAGGGGGCGCAAACACTGAAGCTTTCTTT. This rearrangement joins TRBV12-3 or TRBV12-4 to TRBJ1-1, with 8 bases identical to TRBD1. V shed 2 bases, J shed 2 bases, and the junction held 4 bases outside the gene matches. The CDR3 covers 15 residues.

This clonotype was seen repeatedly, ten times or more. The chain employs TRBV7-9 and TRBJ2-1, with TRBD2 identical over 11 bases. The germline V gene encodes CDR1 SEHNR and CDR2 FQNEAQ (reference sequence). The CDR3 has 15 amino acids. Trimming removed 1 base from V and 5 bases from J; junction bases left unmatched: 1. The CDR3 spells CASSLGLAGNNEQFF. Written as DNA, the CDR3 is TGTGCCAGCAGCTTAGGACTAGCGGGAAACAATGAGCAGTTCTTC.